A selection of T cell receptor beta chains follows, all from one sample in a study of OX40 agonist ivuxolimab in advanced cancers. The data were produced by immunoSEQ multiplex PCR, yet TCRdb's version contains in-frame clones alone and is incomplete. The sample includes more than 40,000 clones, 84% of them seen just once. The specimen comprised CD4+ or CD8+ T cells sorted from blood, sampled in a trial of the OX40 agonist ivuxolimab. All receptors derive from an adult with an advanced solid tumor such as melanoma, head and neck, liver or kidney cancer. Each CDR3 is given with its conserved first and last residue. A D gene is named only where the DNA matches it firmly. Size tells how often a clone was seen (once, few, many) or the class of an expanded clone, and some rows leave it out.

D: TRBD2
J: TRBJ2-7
V: TRBV7-8
length: 14
size: NA
CDR3: CASSLGAGVPEQYF
DNA: TGTGCCAGCAGCTTAGGAGCGGGAGTACCCGAGCAGTACTTC

D: TRBD2
J: TRBJ2-1
V: TRBV9
length: 15
size: few
CDR3: CASSVSGGRYNEQFF
DNA: TGTGCCAGCAGCGTCTCGGGGGGGCGGTACAATGAGCAGTTCTTC

D: NA
J: TRBJ1-1
V: TRBV29-1
length: 11
size: NA
CDR3: CSVTVNTEAFF
DNA: TGCAGCGTGACGGTAAACACTGAAGCTTTCTTT

D: TRBD1
J: TRBJ2-7
V: TRBV27
length: 15
size: NA
CDR3: CASRGGQGTPYEQYF
DNA: TGTGCCAGCAGGGGAGGACAGGGAACTCCATACGAGCAGTACTTC

D: NA
J: TRBJ1-5
V: TRBV5-5
length: 15
size: NA
CDR3: CASSLWGLGNQPQHF
DNA: TGTGCCAGCAGCTTGTGGGGGCTTGGCAATCAGCCCCAGCATTTT

D: TRBD1
J: TRBJ1-1
V: TRBV5-5
length: 13
size: NA
CDR3: CASVQGGNTEAFF
DNA: TGTGCCAGCGTCCAGGGGGGGAACACTGAAGCTTTCTTT

D: TRBD1
J: TRBJ2-7
V: TRBV28
length: 14
size: NA
CDR3: CATLDRVVVYEQYF
DNA: TGTGCCACTTTGGACAGGGTAGTGGTGTACGAGCAGTACTTC

D: TRBD1
J: TRBJ1-2
V: TRBV7-9
length: 17
size: NA
CDR3: CASSPSLTPDRAGGYTF
DNA: TGTGCCAGCAGCCCTTCTTTAACCCCGGACAGGGCCGGTGGCTACACCTTC

D: NA
J: TRBJ2-7
V: TRBV6-1
length: 10
size: few
CDR3: CASRSYEQYF
DNA: TGTGCCAGCCGATCCTACGAGCAGTACTTC

D: NA
J: TRBJ2-7
V: TRBV4-2
length: 14
size: once
CDR3: CASSQGRGAYEQYF
DNA: TGTGCCAGCAGCCAAGGCAGGGGCGCCTACGAGCAGTACTTC

D: NA
J: TRBJ2-1
V: TRBV7-9
length: 14
size: once
CDR3: CASSLRGGLNEQFF
DNA: TGTGCCAGCAGCTTAAGGGGGGGATTAAATGAGCAGTTCTTC